The present TCR beta chain was sequenced within a study of read filtering for tumor transcriptome and immune sequencing. The CDR3 loop spans 16 amino acids. V was pared by 0 bases and J by 0 bases, with 10 bases between. Germline CDR1 reads ENHRY; CDR2 reads SYGVKD. This clonotype was counted at least ten times. From roughly 400 ng of RNA, a library with molecular barcoded alpha/delta and beta/gamma adaptors was made. Via MiXCR, TCRdb re-called the reads, giving one row per CDR3 protein. The sample has about 62,000 distinct CDR3 sequences, roughly 19% seen once; the top ten hold approximately 11%. The receptor's source is a donor aged 40 or over with multiple myeloma. The chain uses TRBV10-3 and TRBJ2-3, with D possibly matching TRBD2 (6 bases). Sequencing was done on a sample of a population of CD138-negative cells sorted from bone marrow. DNA for the CDR3: TGTGCCATCAGTGAGTCTACCGGGGGTAGCACAGATACGCAGTATTTT. Amino acid sequence: CAISESTGGSTDTQYF.